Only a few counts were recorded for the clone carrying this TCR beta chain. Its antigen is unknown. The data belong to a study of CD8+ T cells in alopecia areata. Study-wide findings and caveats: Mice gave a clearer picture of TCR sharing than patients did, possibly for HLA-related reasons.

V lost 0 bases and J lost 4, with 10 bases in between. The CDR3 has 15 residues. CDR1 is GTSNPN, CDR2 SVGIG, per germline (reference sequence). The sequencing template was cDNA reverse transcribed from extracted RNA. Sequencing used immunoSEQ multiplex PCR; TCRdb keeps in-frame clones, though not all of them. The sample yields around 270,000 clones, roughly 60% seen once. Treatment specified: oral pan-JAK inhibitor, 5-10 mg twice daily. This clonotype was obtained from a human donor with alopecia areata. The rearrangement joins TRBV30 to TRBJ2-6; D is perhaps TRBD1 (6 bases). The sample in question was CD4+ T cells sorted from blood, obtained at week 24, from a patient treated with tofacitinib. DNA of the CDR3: TGTGCCTGGAGTGTAGGGACATCGGGGGCCAACGTCCTGACTTTC. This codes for CAWSVGTSGANVLTF.